The 24 T cell receptor beta chains in this list originate from one sample, sequenced in a study of blood T cell repertoires in COVID-19. Assay used: immunoSEQ multiplex PCR; TCRdb lists only in-frame clones, some missing. The sample shows around 70,000 clones, roughly 84% of them seen only once. The specimen sequenced was peripheral blood. The receptors shown here come from a woman of 80 years or more with active or convalescent COVID-19.

The chain couples TRBV2 to TRBJ1-5, with D unresolved. The CDR3 is made up of 14 amino acids. Per germline, CDR1 SNHLY and CDR2 FYNNEI. Trimming left V 5 bases short and J 2 bases short, with 10 bases between. The CDR3 coding sequence is TGTGCCAGCAGTAGCCGGCAGGGCAATCAGCCCCAGCATTTT. It yields the protein CASSSRQGNQPQHF.

The chain combines TRBV2 with TRBJ1-5, with TRBD1 identical over 7 bases. Unmatched junction bases numbered 7, after V lost 7 bases and J lost 1 base. Germline CDR1 and CDR2: SNHLY and FYNNEI. The CDR3 spans 15 residues. The CDR3 is CASKGQGVSNQPQHF. The DNA for the CDR3 is TGTGCCAGCAAGGGCCAGGGGGTAAGCAATCAGCCCCAGCATTTT.

The V call is TRBV23-1, the J call TRBJ2-1; 11 bases map to TRBD2. TRBV23-1 is an open reading frame whose function is uncertain. Trimming took 2 bases from V and 1 from J; bases not matched to a gene: 16. This CDR3 is built from 21 residues. CDR3 in DNA: TGCGCCAGCAGTCAAACCGCCTCCGGGACTAGCGGCCCTCTTTCCTACAATGAGCAGTTCTTC. Translating gives CASSQTASGTSGPLSYNEQFF.

This chain connects TRBV7-8 to TRBJ1-1, with D maybe TRBD1 (5 bases). CDR1 is SGHVS, CDR2 FQNEAQ, per germline. With 5 bases removed from V and 5 bases from J, the gap between germline ends came to 12 bases. CDR3 size: 13 residues. CDR3 sequence: CASSPLGGTEAFF. The CDR3 region has the DNA TGTGCCAGCAGCCCGCTGGGGGGAACTGAAGCTTTCTTT.

V is TRBV4-2 and J is TRBJ1-4; unclear D gene. The CDR3 is 15 amino acids. The germline CDR1 and CDR2 sequences are LGHNA and YNFKEQ. V was shortened by 0 bases and J by 2 bases, with 7 bases between the two germline ends. The CDR3: CASSQEVGTNEKLFF. The CDR3 bases are TGTGCCAGCAGCCAAGAAGTGGGCACTAATGAAAAACTGTTTTTT.

The CDR3 DNA reads TGTGCCAGCAGTTACAACACGCCGGGACAGGGGCTTCCTAGCAATCAGCCCCAGCATTTT. Its translation is CASSYNTPGQGLPSNQPQHF. The chain is built from TRBV6-2 or TRBV6-3 and TRBJ1-5, with 10 bases fitting TRBD1. V dropped 2 bases and J dropped 0; count of bases not matched to a gene: 13. Germline V gene sequence: CDR1 MNHEY, CDR2 SVGEGT. The CDR3 is made up of 20 amino acids.

The chain is built from TRBV19 and TRBJ1-5, with 9 bases matching TRBD1. With 1 base clipped from V and 3 bases from J, the junction kept 1 base outside the gene matches. Germline V gene lookup returns CDR1 LNHDA and CDR2 SQIVND (reference sequence). CDR3 length equals 15 residues. The CDR3 loop is CASSIGTGDNQPQHF. The DNA for the CDR3 is TGTGCCAGTAGTATAGGGACAGGGGACAATCAGCCCCAGCATTTT.

The rearrangement uses TRBV10-2 and TRBJ2-1, with TRBD1 identical over 8 bases. J was trimmed by 7 bases and V by 6 bases; bases with no gene match: 11. Germline CDR1 is WSHSY and CDR2 is SAAADI. The CDR3 spans 15 residues. The CDR3 protein is CASRLLLTGANEQFF. CDR3 sequence (DNA): TGCGCCAGCAGACTTCTCCTGACAGGGGCGAATGAGCAGTTCTTC.

CDR3 sequence (DNA): TGTGCCAGCAGCTTACCTCCGGTCTCTGCCACTGGCTACACCTTC. Translation: CASSLPPVSATGYTF. J is TRBJ1-2 and V is TRBV7-2; D uncertain. The germline gives CDR1 SGHTA, CDR2 FQGNSA. V lost 2 bases, J lost 7 bases, and 17 bases lay in between. The CDR3 is 15 amino acids.

The rearrangement links TRBV9 to TRBJ1-6, with TRBD1 as a possible D gene (5 bases). Trimming took off 2 bases at V and 6 bases at J, with 15 bases between the two ends. The CDR3 runs to 16 residues. Germline V lookup: CDR1 SGDLS, CDR2 YYNGEE. The CDR3 bases are TGTGCCAGCAGCGTCGGGGCGGGAGGAGTTAATTCACCCCTCCACTTT. Protein sequence: CASSVGAGGVNSPLHF.

In this sample, this clone turned up once. The rearrangement links TRBV5-6 to TRBJ2-6; 8 bases align to TRBD1. V shed 1 base, J shed 3 bases, and the junction held 9 bases outside the gene matches. The CDR3 is 18 amino acids. The V gene's germline CDR1 is SGHDT and CDR2 YYEEEE. CDR3 DNA sequence: TGTGCCAGCAGCTTGTGGCAGGGGGCTATAGGTGGGGCCAACGTCCTGACTTTC. It codes for CASSLWQGAIGGANVLTF.

The rearrangement joins TRBV23-1 to TRBJ1-2; D is ambiguous. TRBV23-1 is noted as an ORF with a role that remains uncertain. Trimming removed 6 bases from V and 8 bases from J, with 16 bases in between. This CDR3 spans 13 amino acids. The chain's CDR3 is CASSPPAAGGYTF. The CDR3 nucleotides read TGCGCCAGCAGCCCACCCGCGGCGGGAGGCTACACCTTC.

This clone was recorded once. The chain has TRBV7-2 and TRBJ1-3, with a weak D call TRBD1 (5 bases). V lost 5 bases, J lost 7 bases, and 9 bases lay in between. CDR1 is SGHTA and CDR2 is FQGNSA in the germline V gene. This CDR3 is 12 amino acids long. The CDR3 DNA sequence: TGTGCCAGCAGCCCAGGGTGGAACACCATATATTTT. This encodes CASSPGWNTIYF.

The chain couples TRBV28 to TRBJ2-3; possible D gene TRBD2, 6 bases. The CDR3 has 15 residues. Germline CDR1 is MDHEN and CDR2 is SYDVKM. V was shortened by 6 bases and J by 5 bases, with 18 bases between the two germline ends. CDR3 sequence (DNA): TGTGCCAGCAGGAGCGGAGGGGCAGGGAAAGATACGCAGTATTTT. Translating it yields CASRSGGAGKDTQYF.

The V and J genes are TRBV2 and TRBJ2-5; possible D gene TRBD2, 5 bases. Germline values: CDR1 SNHLY, CDR2 FYNNEI. The ends were cut back, 11 bases at V and 2 bases at J, with 18 bases in the middle. CDR3 size: 14 residues. The CDR3 DNA reads TGTGCCTCCAATCGAGAGGGCAATCAAGAGACCCAGTACTTC. Translation: CASNREGNQETQYF.

The V call is TRBV28, the J call TRBJ1-2; unclear D gene. CDR1 and CDR2 from the germline V gene are MDHEN and SYDVKM. Trimming removed 8 bases from V and 0 bases from J, with 7 bases in between. The CDR3 is 12 amino acids. The CDR3 loop reads CASALANYGYTF. In DNA form, the CDR3 reads TGTGCCAGCGCCTTAGCTAACTATGGCTACACCTTC.

The chain recombines TRBV7-2 with TRBJ2-7; D gene ambiguous. CDR3 size: 15 residues. Looked up from germline, CDR1 is SGHTA and CDR2 is FQGNSA. V lost 1 base and J lost 5, with 15 bases in between. This CDR3 reads CASSLGLSVVDEQYF. The DNA of the CDR3 is TGTGCCAGCAGCTTAGGACTGTCGGTCGTAGACGAGCAGTACTTC.

The chain carries TRBV2 and TRBJ2-7, with 7 bases fitting TRBD1. The CDR3 spans 14 residues. V dropped 2 bases and J dropped 2; count of bases not matched to a gene: 3. Germline assignment: CDR1 SNHLY and CDR2 FYNNEI. DNA of the CDR3: TGTGCCAGCAGTGAACGGCAGGGGGCCTACGAGCAGTACTTC. It is translated as CASSERQGAYEQYF.

This chain connects TRBV30 to TRBJ1-3; 10 bases are shared with TRBD1. The CDR3 spans 15 residues. The germline gives CDR1 GTSNPN, CDR2 SVGIG (reference sequence). The trim removed 2 bases at V and 4 bases at J, leaving 5 bases unmatched. This CDR3 is CAWSLDRGPGNTIYF. CDR3 in DNA: TGTGCCTGGAGTCTCGACAGGGGGCCAGGAAACACCATATATTTT.

The V and J genes are TRBV11-3 and TRBJ2-1, with D hard to call. CDR1 and CDR2 (germline): SGHNT, YENEEA. Trimming shortened V by 2 bases and J by 7 bases, and 12 bases separated the two germline ends. This CDR3 region has 14 residues. The CDR3 here is CASSLQRGSNEQFF. The CDR3 nucleotides are TGTGCCAGCAGCTTACAGCGAGGCTCAAATGAGCAGTTCTTC. Variable domain in full (rest from reference TRBV11-3 and TRBJ2-1): EAGVVQSPRYKIIEKKQPVAFWCNPISGHNTLYWYLQNLGQGPELLIRYENEEAVDDSQLPKDRFSAERLKGVDSTLKIQPAELGDSAVYLCASSLQRGSNEQFFGPGTRLTVL.

The chain employs TRBV10-3 and TRBJ2-1; 8 nucleotides agree with TRBD1. The CDR3 covers 15 residues. Germline trimming cut 6 bases from V and 0 bases from J; bases unmatched to any gene: 4. Germline V gene lookup returns CDR1 ENHRY and CDR2 SYGVKD. CDR3 coding DNA: TGTGCCATCAGCCAGGGGGCCTCCTCCTACAATGAGCAGTTCTTC. Translating it yields CAISQGASSYNEQFF.

This chain joins TRBV4-3 and TRBJ2-7; TRBD2 agrees at 10 bases. This CDR3 comprises 14 residues. From germline, CDR1 is LGHNA and CDR2 YSLEER. V lost 4 bases, J lost 3 bases, and 3 bases stayed unmatched. The CDR3: CASSRTSGRYEQYF. Here the CDR3 DNA reads TGCGCCAGCAGCCGGACTAGCGGACGCTACGAGCAGTACTTC.

This chain links TRBV3-1 (or the pseudogene TRBV3-2) with TRBJ1-1; D call uncertain. Deletions cut 1 base from V and 1 base from J, with 7 bases between. This CDR3 spans 14 amino acids. Per the germline V gene, CDR1 is LGHDT and CDR2 is YNNKEL (reference sequence). This chain's CDR3 is CASSQGAGNTEAFF. Written as DNA, the CDR3 is TGTGCCAGCAGCCAAGGTGCAGGGAACACTGAAGCTTTCTTT.

This clone was picked up a small number of times. The genes are TRBV4-3 and TRBJ1-5; possible D gene TRBD1, 5 bases. The V end lost 7 bases, the J end lost 0 bases, and 19 bases lay between the germline ends. The CDR3 runs 17 residues. Germline values: CDR1 LGHNA, CDR2 YSLEER. The CDR3 nucleotides read TGCGCCAGCACTCCATCGGGGGGACCCCTTAGCAATCAGCCCCAGCATTTT. It encodes CASTPSGGPLSNQPQHF.